The entry below describes one TCR beta chain. The antigen is unknown. These data come from a study of cytomegalovirus exposure and HLA in healthy donors. Study results and caveats: Follow-up analysis later connected one missense variant in DCLRE1C with trimming of TCR beta V- and J-genes. Specificity for CMV antigens was confirmed in vitro for three of the CMV-associated chains.

Both 60 Vbeta primers and 13 Jbeta primers went into the PCR. Produced via immunoSEQ multiplex PCR; TCRdb's table is partial and in-frame only. The table includes fewer than 200,000 clones, roughly four fifths detected once. The germline V gene has CDR1 SGHRS and CDR2 YFSETQ. This CDR3 region has 14 residues. Trimming left V 1 base short and J 4 bases short, with 10 bases between. Sequencing was performed on PBMCs. The receptor was derived from a man in his forties or fifties in good health and CMV-seronegative. The J gene is TRBJ2-3, the V gene TRBV5-1; D is ambiguous. As DNA, the CDR3 is TGCGCCAGCAGCTTGATTCTGGGCGCAGATACGCAGTATTTT. This gives the protein CASSLILGADTQYF. Full variable domain (outside the CDR3, taken from reference TRBV5-1 and TRBJ2-3): KAGVTQTPRYLIKTRGQQVTLSCSPISGHRSVSWYQQTPGQGLQFLFEYFSETQRNKGNFPGRFSGRQFSNSRSEMNVSTLELGDSALYLCASSLILGADTQYFGPGTRLTVL.